The clone carrying this T cell receptor (beta chain) is a singleton in its sample. The PCR had 60 Vbeta and 13 Jbeta primers. TCRdb's table, derived via immunoSEQ multiplex PCR, lists solely in-frame clones and lacks some. Of 84,000 or so clones in the sample, roughly four fifths are singletons; the top ten hold about an eighth. In germline, CDR1 is MNHNS, CDR2 SASEGT. The length of the CDR3 is 16 residues. V was cut by 4 bases and J by 1 base, with 16 bases left in between. The sample comes from a study of cytomegalovirus exposure and HLA in healthy donors. The V gene is TRBV6-1, the J gene TRBJ2-5; perhaps TRBD1 as D (6 bases). The sequence derives from a human donor in good health. The source material was PBMCs. CDR3 in DNA: TGTGCCAGCAGTGCCGGGACACCGGTATTCCAAGAGACCCAGTACTTC. This codes for CASSAGTPVFQETQYF.